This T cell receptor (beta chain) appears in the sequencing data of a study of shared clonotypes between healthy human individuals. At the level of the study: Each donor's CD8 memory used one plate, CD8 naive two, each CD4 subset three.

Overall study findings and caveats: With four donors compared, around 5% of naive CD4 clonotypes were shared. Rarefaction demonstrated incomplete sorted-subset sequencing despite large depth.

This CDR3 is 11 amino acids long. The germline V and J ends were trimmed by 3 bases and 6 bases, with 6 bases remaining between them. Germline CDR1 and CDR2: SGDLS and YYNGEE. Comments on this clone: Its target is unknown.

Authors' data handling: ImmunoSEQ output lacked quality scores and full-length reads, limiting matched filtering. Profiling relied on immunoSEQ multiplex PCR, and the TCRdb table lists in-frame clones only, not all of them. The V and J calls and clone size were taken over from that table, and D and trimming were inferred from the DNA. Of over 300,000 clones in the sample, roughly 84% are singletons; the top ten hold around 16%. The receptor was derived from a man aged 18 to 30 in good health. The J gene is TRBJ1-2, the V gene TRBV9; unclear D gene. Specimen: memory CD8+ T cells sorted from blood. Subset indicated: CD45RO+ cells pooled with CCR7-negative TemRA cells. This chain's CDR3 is CASSDSHGYTF. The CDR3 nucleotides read TGTGCCAGCAGCGACAGCCATGGCTACACCTTC. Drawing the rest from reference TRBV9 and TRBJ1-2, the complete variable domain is DSGVTQTPKHLITATGQRVTLRCSPRSGDLSVYWYQQSLDQGLQFLIQYYNGEERAKGNILERFSAQQFPDLHSELNLSSLELGDSALYFCASSDSHGYTFGSGTRLTVV.